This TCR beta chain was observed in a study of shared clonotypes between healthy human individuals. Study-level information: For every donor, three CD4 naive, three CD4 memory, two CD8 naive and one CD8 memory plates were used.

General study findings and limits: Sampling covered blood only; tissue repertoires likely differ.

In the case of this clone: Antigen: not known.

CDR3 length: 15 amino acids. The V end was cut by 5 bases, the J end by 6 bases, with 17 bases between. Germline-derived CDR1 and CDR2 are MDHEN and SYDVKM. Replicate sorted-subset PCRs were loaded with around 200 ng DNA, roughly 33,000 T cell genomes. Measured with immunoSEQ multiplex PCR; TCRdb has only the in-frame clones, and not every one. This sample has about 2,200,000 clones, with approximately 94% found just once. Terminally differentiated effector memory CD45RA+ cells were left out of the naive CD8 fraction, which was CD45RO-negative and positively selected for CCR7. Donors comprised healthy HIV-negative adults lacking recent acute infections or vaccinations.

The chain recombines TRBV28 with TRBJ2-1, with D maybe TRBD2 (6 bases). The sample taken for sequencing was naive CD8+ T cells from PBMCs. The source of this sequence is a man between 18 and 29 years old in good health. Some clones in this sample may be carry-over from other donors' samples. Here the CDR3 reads CASSPPGVRGNEQFF. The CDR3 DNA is TGTGCCAGCAGTCCCCCGGGGGTCCGGGGCAATGAGCAGTTCTTC.